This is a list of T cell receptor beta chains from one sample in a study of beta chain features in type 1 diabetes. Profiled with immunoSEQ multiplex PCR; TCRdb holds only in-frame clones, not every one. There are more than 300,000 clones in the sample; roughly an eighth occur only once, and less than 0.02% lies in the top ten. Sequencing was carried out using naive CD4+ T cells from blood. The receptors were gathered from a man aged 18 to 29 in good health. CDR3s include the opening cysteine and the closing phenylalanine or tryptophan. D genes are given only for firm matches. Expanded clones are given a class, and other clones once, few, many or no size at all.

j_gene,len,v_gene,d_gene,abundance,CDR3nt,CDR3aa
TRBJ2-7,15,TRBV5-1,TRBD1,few,TGCGCCAGCAGCTTAGCCGGGACAGGACCCTACGAGCAGTACTTC,CASSLAGTGPYEQYF
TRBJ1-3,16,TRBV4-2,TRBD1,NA,TGTGCCAGCAGCCAACTGACAGGGGACTCTGGAAACACCATATATTTT,CASSQLTGDSGNTIYF
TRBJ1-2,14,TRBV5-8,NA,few,TGTGCCAGCACCCTCGGCGGTGGGGCCAGTGGCTACACCTTC,CASTLGGGASGYTF
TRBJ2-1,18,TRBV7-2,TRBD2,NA,TGTGCCATCTCGACGATGAAGGGACTAGCGGGGCCCCACAATGAGCAGTTCTTC,CAISTMKGLAGPHNEQFF
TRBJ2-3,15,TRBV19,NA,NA,TGTGCCAGTAGCGGCCTCGGGACAACTTCAGATACGCAGTATTTT,CASSGLGTTSDTQYF
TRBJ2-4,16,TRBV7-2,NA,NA,TGTGCCAGCAGCGGGCCCTCAGGTGTAGCCAAAAACATTCAGTACTTC,CASSGPSGVAKNIQYF
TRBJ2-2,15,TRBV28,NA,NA,TGTGCCAGCAGCGGGGGGCAGGGGTACACCGGGGAGCTGTTTTTT,CASSGGQGYTGELFF
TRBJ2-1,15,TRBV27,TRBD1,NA,TGTGCCAGCAGTTCGGACAGGGGGCTAATTAATGAGCAGTTCTTC,CASSSDRGLINEQFF
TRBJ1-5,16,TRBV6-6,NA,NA,TGTGCCAGCAGTTACTCGATGGGGCCACGCAGTCAGCCCCAGCATTTT,CASSYSMGPRSQPQHF
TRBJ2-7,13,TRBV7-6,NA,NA,TGTGCCAGCAGCTTAGCAGCGGGTCGCGAGCAGTACTTC,CASSLAAGREQYF
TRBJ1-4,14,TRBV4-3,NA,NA,TGCGCCAGCAGCCAGGGAGCAACTAATGAAAAACTGTTTTTT,CASSQGATNEKLFF
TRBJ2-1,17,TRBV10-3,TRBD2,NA,TGTGCCATCAGTGAGTCGACTAGCGGGAGTTCCTACAATGAGCAGTTCTTC,CAISESTSGSSYNEQFF
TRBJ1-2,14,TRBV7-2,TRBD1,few,TGTGCCAGCAGCTTAGCGGGACAGAACTATGGCTACACCTTC,CASSLAGQNYGYTF
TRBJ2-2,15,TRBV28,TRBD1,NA,TGTGCCAGCAGTTCCGTGGGACAGGGGTCCGGGGAGCTGTTTTTT,CASSSVGQGSGELFF
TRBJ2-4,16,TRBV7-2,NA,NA,TGTGCCAGCAGCCCGGGGGGCACCTTAGCCAAAAACATTCAGTACTTC,CASSPGGTLAKNIQYF
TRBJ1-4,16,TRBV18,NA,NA,TGTGCCAGCTCACCACAGGATGCGGGGGACCATGAAAAACTGTTTTTT,CASSPQDAGDHEKLFF
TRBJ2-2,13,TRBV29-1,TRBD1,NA,TGCAGCGGTGACAGGGCCGGATCCGGGGAGCTGTTTTTT,CSGDRAGSGELFF
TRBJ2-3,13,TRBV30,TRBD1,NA,TGTGCCTGGAGTGCAGGGGGCGCGGATACGCAGTATTTT,CAWSAGGADTQYF
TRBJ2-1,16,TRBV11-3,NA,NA,TGTGCCAGCAGCTCGATACTATCGGGAGCCCCCAATGAGCAGTTCTTC,CASSSILSGAPNEQFF
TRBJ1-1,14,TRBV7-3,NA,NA,TGTGCCAGCAGCTTTGGGACTGCGGGCACTGAAGCTTTCTTT,CASSFGTAGTEAFF
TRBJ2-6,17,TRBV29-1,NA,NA,TGCAGCGTTGATATCCCTGGACAGAACTCTGGGGCCAACGTCCTGACTTTC,CSVDIPGQNSGANVLTF
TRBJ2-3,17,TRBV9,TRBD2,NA,TGTGCCAGCAGCGTAGGGCGTCTAGCGGGGACCACAGATACGCAGTATTTT,CASSVGRLAGTTDTQYF
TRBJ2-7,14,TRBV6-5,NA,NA,TGTGCCAGCAGCCTTCAGAGACACCCCTGGGAGCAGTACTTC,CASSLQRHPWEQYF
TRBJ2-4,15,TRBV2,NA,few,TGTGCCAGCAGTGAAGCGGGGCGTTCTAATAACATTCAGTACTTC,CASSEAGRSNNIQYF
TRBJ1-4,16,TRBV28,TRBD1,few,TGTGCCAGCAGTTTACCCCGACAGGGAAGGGGAGAAAAACTGTTTTTT,CASSLPRQGRGEKLFF
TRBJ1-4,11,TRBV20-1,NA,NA,TGCAGTGCTAGGAGGGGGGAAAAACTGTTTTTT,CSARRGEKLFF
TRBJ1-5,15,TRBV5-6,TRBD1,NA,TGTGCCAGCAGCTCGGGGACAGGGAACAATCAGCCCCAGCATTTT,CASSSGTGNNQPQHF
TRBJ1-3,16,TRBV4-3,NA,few,TGCGCCAGCAGCCACGGGATGCTCCGCTCTGGAAACACCATATATTTT,CASSHGMLRSGNTIYF
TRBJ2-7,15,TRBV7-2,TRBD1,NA,TGTGCCAGCAGCTTAGCGGGGACAGGGGCCTACGAGCAGTACTTC,CASSLAGTGAYEQYF
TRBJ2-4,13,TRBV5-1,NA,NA,TGCGCCAGCAGCTTGGGACAGTCGGACATTCAGTACTTC,CASSLGQSDIQYF
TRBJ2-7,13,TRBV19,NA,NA,TGTGCCAGTAGAAACAGGGACCGTGGCCAGCAGTACTTC,CASRNRDRGQQYF
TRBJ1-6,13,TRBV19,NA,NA,TGTGCCAGTAGTATAGTCGGGAATTCACCCCTCCACTTT,CASSIVGNSPLHF
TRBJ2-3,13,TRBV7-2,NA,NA,TGTGCCAGCAGCGACCGACTTGCAGATACGCAGTATTTT,CASSDRLADTQYF
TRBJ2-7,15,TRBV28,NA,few,TGTGCCAGCAGTTTACGGGGGACCCCAAGCTACGAGCAGTACTTC,CASSLRGTPSYEQYF
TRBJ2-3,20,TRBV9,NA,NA,TGTGCCAGCAGCGTAGGAGTCAGGGTAAAAGCATCTGGTCACACAGATACGCAGTATTTT,CASSVGVRVKASGHTDTQYF
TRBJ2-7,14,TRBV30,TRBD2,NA,TGTGCCTGGAGTCCCCTAGCGGGAGTGGGGGAGCAGTACTTC,CAWSPLAGVGEQYF
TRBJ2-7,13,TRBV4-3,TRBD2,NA,TGCGCCAGCAGCCACGGCGGGGGTTACGAGCAGTACTTC,CASSHGGGYEQYF